These 7 T cell receptor beta chains originate from one sample sequenced in a study of control samples from healthy donors and cancer patients (dated by TCRdb to the early 2020s). Library preparation employed the immunoSEQ multiplex PCR assay. TCRdb retrieved this table from immuneACCESS and kept in-frame rearrangements only. Not all clones are present; in checked studies, unresolved V genes account for under half, and no reason is known for the remainder. The sample table shows about 83,000 clones, and 91% are seen once. The ten largest clonotypes hold approximately 15% of the sample. Sequencing was performed on blood. These receptors came from a man between 50 and 59 years old in good health.

The chain combines TRBV5-6 with TRBJ1-1; D might be TRBD1 (5 bases). V lost 2 bases, J lost 2 bases, and 10 bases lay in between. This CDR3 spans 14 amino acids. Germline-derived CDR1 and CDR2 are SGHDT and YYEEEE. The CDR3 nucleotides are TGTGCCAGCAGCTTTCAGGGCCGCAACACTGAAGCTTTCTTT. Protein sequence: CASSFQGRNTEAFF.

Only a few counts were recorded for this clone. The chain employs TRBV2 and TRBJ1-2, with D unclear. The CDR3 loop spans 11 amino acids. CDR1 and CDR2 (germline): SNHLY, FYNNEI. V lost 3 bases, J lost 4 bases, and 3 bases lay in between. The DNA of the CDR3 is TGTGCCAGCAGTGAGGCCTATGGCTACACCTTC. Translating it yields CASSEAYGYTF.

Only a few counts were recorded for this clone. The DNA for the CDR3 is TGCGCCAGCAGCTTGGAGGGGATTACCAATTCACCCCTCCACTTT. Its translation: CASSLEGITNSPLHF. This chain uses TRBV5-1 with TRBJ1-6; perhaps TRBD1 as D (5 bases). There are 15 residues in the CDR3. Trimming stripped 0 bases from V and 7 bases from J, with 11 bases between. Germline V gene sequence: CDR1 SGHRS, CDR2 YFSETQ.

The chain links TRBV3-1 (or the pseudogene TRBV3-2) to TRBJ2-3; TRBD2 matches 12 bases. Germline CDR1 is LGHDT and CDR2 is YNNKEL (reference sequence). Trimming took 5 bases from V and 3 from J; bases not matched to a gene: 3. There are 15 residues in the CDR3. The CDR3 region is CASSSTSGGTDTQYF. The CDR3 DNA follows: TGTGCCAGCAGCTCGACTAGCGGGGGAACAGATACGCAGTATTTT.

V gene TRBV9 combines with J gene TRBJ2-7, with TRBD1 matching over 10 bases. CDR1 and CDR2 (germline): SGDLS, YYNGEE. The CDR3 sequence is 16 residues long. V trimming: 0 bases; J trimming: 3 bases; junction bases outside the gene matches: 6. The CDR3 DNA is TGTGCCAGCAGCGTAGCCGGGGGGACAGGGGTCTACGAGCAGTACTTC. Amino acid sequence: CASSVAGGTGVYEQYF. The complete variable domain, with remaining parts taken from reference TRBV9 and TRBJ2-7, reads DSGVTQTPKHLITATGQRVTLRCSPRSGDLSVYWYQQSLDQGLQFLIQYYNGEERAKGNILERFSAQQFPDLHSELNLSSLELGDSALYFCASSVAGGTGVYEQYFGPGTRLTVT.

In this sample, this clone turned up a few times. The chain has TRBV24-1 and TRBJ1-5; D is unclear. The CDR3 contains 15 residues. Trimming removed 4 bases at V and 7 bases at J, with 16 bases between. From germline, CDR1 is KGHDR and CDR2 SFDVKD. The CDR3 DNA sequence: TGTGCCACCAGTGACCCCTATAGGCCGGAACAGCCCCAGCATTTT. It codes for CATSDPYRPEQPQHF.

The chain joins TRBV10-1 to TRBJ1-1; weak D call: TRBD1 (5 bases). CDR3 length equals 14 residues. Germline CDR1 is WNHNN and CDR2 is SYGVQD (reference sequence). V lost 0 bases and J 4 bases, leaving 9 bases between the germline ends. CDR3 nucleotide sequence: TGCGCCAGCAGTGAGTCGGGGCACGGCACTGAAGCTTTCTTT. This encodes CASSESGHGTEAFF.